This T cell receptor beta chain was found in a study of identical twins. Study-wide results and caveats: Excess twin sharing in beta out-of-frame sequences was weaker.

The authors used template switching to add a universal primer site and gave cDNA unique molecular identifiers. TCRdb reprocessed the 5' RACE reads with MiXCR, giving one entry per CDR3 protein. Found here are 250,000 to 300,000 distinct CDR3 sequences, less than 9.5% of them singletons; the top ten hold about 7.1%. The CDR3 is 12 residues long. Trimming took 3 bases from V and 2 from J, leaving 5 bases between them. Germline V CDR1 and CDR2: MGHRA, YSYEKL. This clonotype was counted at least ten times. Its antigen remains unidentified. This same sample was also taken into another study, of yellow fever vaccine responses in identical twins.

The sequence derives from a woman aged 18 to 35 in good health. Sequenced sample: CD8+ T cells sorted from blood. This chain joins TRBV4-1 and TRBJ2-7, with unresolved D. CDR3 in amino acids: CASSHDTYEQYF. In nucleotides, the CDR3 is TGCGCCAGCAGCCACGACACCTACGAGCAGTACTTC.